The clone carrying this T cell receptor beta chain was recorded many times. TCRdb processed the 5' RACE reads anew with MiXCR; each CDR3 protein has one entry. The data contain 250,000 or so distinct CDR3 sequences, around 8.3% of them seen just once; the ten biggest clones take up roughly 3%. This sample is part of a study of identical twins. Germline-derived CDR1 and CDR2 are MGHRA and YSYEKL. The CDR3 totals 12 residues. Trimming took 1 base from V and 6 from J, leaving 5 bases between them. This same sample was also taken into another study, of yellow fever vaccine responses in identical twins.

The chain couples TRBV4-1 to TRBJ2-3; D call uncertain. The receptor's source is a young woman in good health. The material sequenced was CD8+ T cells sorted from blood. The CDR3 DNA reads TGCGCCAGCAGCCAAGGATGGGATACGCAGTATTTT. This sequence encodes CASSQGWDTQYF.